Presented here are 20 T cell receptor beta chains from one specimen sequenced in a study of regulatory T cells in long-lasting Graves disease. Arm-PCR of CDR3 regions and iRepertoire HTBI primers were the basis on which TCR beta libraries were built. TCRdb reprocessed the multiplex PCR reads with MiXCR, giving one entry per CDR3 protein. Among hundreds of thousands of distinct CDR3 sequences, roughly 13% were seen once, and the ten largest hold roughly 9.7%. The time point denotes: newly diagnosed GD, antithyroid drugs for less than 3 months. RNA from PBMCs was the source of the TCR library. This sample was shared with a second study, whose subject was T cells in Graves' hyperthyroidism and ophthalmopathy.

This sample comprised peripheral blood mononuclear cells (PBMCs), obtained at new diagnosis, from a patient treated with antithyroid drugs. The source is a young man with Graves disease.

This clonotype was seen many times. This chain connects TRBV6-1 to TRBJ1-2; D might be TRBD1 (6 bases). There are 12 residues in the CDR3. Germline-derived CDR1 and CDR2 are MNHNS and SASEGT. V shed 7 bases and J shed 8 bases, with 14 bases lying between them. The CDR3 region is CASTKGGRGYTF. The CDR3 nucleotides read TGTGCCAGCACCAAGGGGGGCCGCGGCTACACCTTC.

This chain links TRBV5-6 with TRBJ2-1, with 7 bases aligning to TRBD2. CDR1 is SGHDT and CDR2 is YYEEEE in the germline V gene. Trimming removed 2 bases from V and 5 bases from J; junction bases left unmatched: 10. This CDR3 is built from 16 residues. Here the CDR3 DNA reads TGTGCCAGCAGCTTTTTTAGAGGGAGGGCCCACAATGAGCAGTTCTTC. Residues: CASSFFRGRAHNEQFF.

This clonotype was observed many times. Its ends do not fully match the called genes, so a read error is possible. The V and J genes are TRBV12-3 or TRBV12-4 and TRBJ2-3, with 10 positions matching TRBD2. This CDR3 is built from 15 residues. The CDR3 bases are TGTGCCAGCAGGTTAGCGGGAGGCGGGGGAGATACGCAGTATTTT. Translating gives CASRLAGGGGDTQYF.

V is TRBV7-2 and J is TRBJ2-7; TRBD2 aligns across 8 bases. Germline values: CDR1 SGHTA, CDR2 FQGNSA. The ends lost 5 bases at V and 5 bases at J; junction bases unmatched: 5. There are 13 residues in the CDR3. The CDR3 bases are TGTGCCAGCAGCAGGGGGACTAGTAACGAGCAGTACTTC. Translation: CASSRGTSNEQYF. The full variable domain, in which reference TRBV7-2 and TRBJ2-7 provide the parts outside the CDR3, is GAGVSQSPSNKVTEKGKDVELRCDPISGHTALYWYRQSLGQGLEFLIYFQGNSAPDKSGLPSDRFSAERTGGSVSTLTIQRTQQEDSAVYLCASSRGTSNEQYFGPGTRLTVT.

This clonotype has a count of ten or more. This chain connects TRBV29-1 to TRBJ1-2; no definite D call. This CDR3 has 13 amino acids. The germline V gene has CDR1 SQVTM and CDR2 ANQGSEA. With 3 bases removed from V and 3 bases from J, the gap between germline ends came to 11 bases. The CDR3 loop is CSVDEALHYGYTF. The CDR3 bases are TGCAGCGTTGACGAGGCCCTTCACTATGGCTACACCTTC.

This clonotype was seen repeatedly, ten times or more. The chain combines TRBV12-3 or TRBV12-4 with TRBJ1-2; TRBD1 agrees at 9 bases. V trimming: 4 bases; J trimming: 4 bases; junction bases outside the gene matches: 13. This CDR3 is 17 amino acids long. The CDR3 spells CASSSQFPTGGSYGYTF. The CDR3 DNA sequence: TGTGCCAGCAGTTCTCAATTTCCGACAGGGGGGTCCTATGGCTACACCTTC.

The rearrangement links TRBV12-3 or TRBV12-4 to TRBJ2-1; TRBD2 agrees at 7 bases. Trimming removed 5 bases from V and 6 bases from J; junction bases left unmatched: 13. The CDR3 is 16 amino acids. This chain's CDR3 is CASSRPKGRALNEQFF. For the CDR3, the DNA is TGTGCCAGCAGTCGCCCAAAGGGGAGGGCCCTCAATGAGCAGTTCTTC.

There are many counts of this clonotype. The chain is built from TRBV7-3 and TRBJ2-1; TRBD2 agrees at 7 bases. V trimming: 8 bases; J trimming: 12 bases; junction bases outside the gene matches: 10. The CDR3 length is 12 residues. The germline V gene has CDR1 SGHTA and CDR2 FQGTGA. Here the CDR3 DNA reads TGTGCCAGCGCCCTTACTAGCGAACTGCAGTTCTTC. Translated, it gives CASALTSELQFF.

This clonotype was counted ten times or more. CDR3 sequence: CASSIPVFSAEAFF. In DNA, the CDR3 is TGTGCCAGTAGTATTCCGGTTTTTTCCGCTGAAGCTTTCTTT. This chain uses TRBV19 with TRBJ1-1, with unresolved D. Germline CDR1 is LNHDA and CDR2 is SQIVND (reference sequence). The CDR3 consists of 14 residues. V lost 3 bases and J 6 bases, leaving 14 bases between the germline ends.

The table lists this clonotype with a few counts. The chain combines TRBV4-2 with TRBJ1-3; 7 bases are a match to TRBD1. Germline V lookup: CDR1 LGHNA, CDR2 YNFKEQ. The CDR3 extends over 18 amino acids. V trimming: 0 bases; J trimming: 0 bases; junction bases outside the gene matches: 8. In DNA, the CDR3 is TGTGCCAGCAGCCAAGATCTGTGGGGACAGTTCTCTGGAAACACCATATATTTT. Protein product: CASSQDLWGQFSGNTIYF.

This clonotype was picked up many times. The chain is built from TRBV29-1 and TRBJ2-7; D remains ambiguous. Germline V gives CDR1 SQVTM, CDR2 ANQGSEA. CDR3 length: 12 amino acids. V was shortened by 4 bases and J by 0 bases, with 7 bases between the two germline ends. The CDR3 loop reads CSVVSHSYEQYF. The CDR3 DNA reads as TGCAGCGTTGTTAGTCACTCCTACGAGCAGTACTTC.

Ten or more counts support this clonotype. The CDR3 DNA sequence: TGTGCCAGCAGTTTCGGCGGGAGGGCCCCGGAGACCCAGTACTTC. Translation gives CASSFGGRAPETQYF. V usage is TRBV12-3 or TRBV12-4 and J usage is TRBJ2-5; TRBD2 agrees at 9 bases. Trimming at V came to 3 bases and at J to 5 bases, leaving 7 bases not matched to a gene. This CDR3 is 15 amino acids long.

This chain links TRBV20-1 with TRBJ2-1, with 15 bases that match TRBD2. The V gene end was trimmed by 3 bases and the J gene end by 2 bases; junction bases not matched to a gene: 8. CDR1 and CDR2 from the germline V gene are DFQATT and SNEGSKA (reference sequence). The CDR3 is 18 amino acids. The CDR3 region is CSASFRTSGRATYNEQFF. The CDR3 DNA reads TGCAGTGCTAGTTTCCGGACTAGCGGGAGGGCCACCTACAATGAGCAGTTCTTC.

The J gene is TRBJ2-3, the V gene TRBV5-1, with 9 bases matching TRBD2. V lost 5 bases, J lost 3 bases, and 7 bases stayed unmatched. Germline V gene sequence: CDR1 SGHRS, CDR2 YFSETQ. This CDR3 region has 15 residues. The CDR3: CASRPLAGLTDTQYF. The CDR3 DNA follows: TGCGCCAGCAGGCCCCTAGCGGGACTGACAGATACGCAGTATTTT.

This clonotype came up many times. The chain joins TRBV14 to TRBJ2-1, with D uncertain. This CDR3 has 13 residues. Looked up from germline, CDR1 is SGHDN and CDR2 is FVKESK. The V and J ends lost 3 bases and 6 bases respectively, with 9 bases between them. Here the CDR3 reads CASSQQVSNEQFF. The DNA of the CDR3 is TGTGCCAGCAGCCAGCAGGTCAGCAATGAGCAGTTCTTC.

This clonotype has a count of ten or more. The rearrangement links TRBV24-1 to TRBJ2-1; a weak D match, TRBD2 (5 bases). The CDR3 has 15 amino acids. V was shortened by 0 bases and J by 9 bases, with 14 bases between the two germline ends. From germline, CDR1 is KGHDR and CDR2 SFDVKD. The DNA of the CDR3 is TGTGCCACCAGTGATTTGAACGGAAACGGGATTGAGCAGTTCTTC. Its translation is CATSDLNGNGIEQFF.

The CDR3 loop reads CSAGSRLNTGTGSSNEQFF. CDR3 DNA: TGCAGTGCTGGAAGCCGTCTAAATACCGGGACAGGGAGCTCCAATGAGCAGTTCTTC. The rearrangement links TRBV20-1 to TRBJ2-1; the match to TRBD1 covers 9 bases. The trim removed 5 bases at V and 6 bases at J, leaving 23 bases unmatched. Germline assignment: CDR1 DFQATT and CDR2 SNEGSKA (reference sequence). The CDR3 is made up of 19 amino acids.

The chain joins TRBV14 to TRBJ2-5, with unresolved D. From germline, CDR1 is SGHDN and CDR2 FVKESK. The CDR3 is 15 residues long. V lost 0 bases and J lost 1, with 9 bases in between. CDR3 loop: CASSQDRALQETQYF. As DNA, the CDR3 is TGTGCCAGCAGCCAAGATCGAGCACTCCAAGAGACCCAGTACTTC.

This clonotype was counted between two and nine times. The rearrangement uses TRBV11-2 and TRBJ2-7; TRBD2 agrees at 8 bases. V shed 1 base and J 2 bases; nucleotides not matched to a gene: 10. The CDR3 extends over 17 amino acids. CDR1 is SGHAT and CDR2 is FQNNGV in the germline V gene. The CDR3 DNA is TGTGCCAGCAGCTTAGTAGCAAGCGGGAGTGGTACCTACGAGCAGTACTTC. Amino acids: CASSLVASGSGTYEQYF.

This clonotype occurred many times. The CDR3 DNA sequence: TGCGCCAGCGGTGCCGGGACAGTATTTGACGAGCAGTACTTC. This gives the protein CASGAGTVFDEQYF. This rearrangement joins TRBV5-1 to TRBJ2-7, with 7 bases matching TRBD1. The germline V gene has CDR1 SGHRS and CDR2 YFSETQ. V trimming: 7 bases; J trimming: 5 bases; junction bases outside the gene matches: 12. The CDR3 loop spans 14 amino acids.